The next 10 T cell receptor beta chains were all read from a single sample in a study of blood T cells in healthy people across ages (dated by TCRdb to between 2014 and 2017). Libraries were built with 5' RACE. TCRdb lists the instrument as Illumina HiSeq 2500. A second PCR of about 7 to 12 cycles was performed with a sample-barcoded 5' primer and a J-beta primer mix. Through fastp at Q25 and MiXCR, TCRdb rebuilt clones from the public reads, retaining in-frame beta chains. Entries are consolidated by CDR3 protein sequence, retaining the most common genes and DNA. The sample data list approximately 760,000 distinct CDR3 sequences, and just under 25% of these were observed just once. Of the sample, around 9.2% falls within the top ten clones. Separately, the same data were catalogued under a study of T cells of mothers and their children.

Specimen: blood. These receptors came from a boy younger than 18 in good health.

The chain couples TRBV10-3 to TRBJ1-6; TRBD1 matches 8 bases. This CDR3 is built from 14 residues. J was trimmed by 7 bases and V by 6 bases; bases with no gene match: 5. Germline V gene sequence: CDR1 ENHRY, CDR2 SYGVKD. DNA for the CDR3: TGTGCCATCAGAGATACAGGGGGGAATTCACCCCTCCACTTT. Translating gives CAIRDTGGNSPLHF.

This clonotype was counted a few times. The V gene is TRBV9, the J gene TRBJ2-3, with TRBD2 matching 9 bases. The V and J ends lost 0 bases and 1 base, in that order; junction bases with no gene match: 3. Germline CDR1 and CDR2: SGDLS and YYNGEE. CDR3 size: 16 residues. Written as DNA, the CDR3 is TGTGCCAGCAGCGTAGGGAGCGGGAGGCGCACAGATACGCAGTATTTT. Residues: CASSVGSGRRTDTQYF.

This clonotype has a handful of counts. J is TRBJ1-1 and V is TRBV7-8, with 7 bases that match TRBD1. V lost 5 bases and J lost 2; bases outside the gene matches: 8. This CDR3 comprises 15 residues. The germline gives CDR1 SGHVS, CDR2 FQNEAQ. The CDR3 here is CASSEHRDRNTEAFF. The CDR3 DNA is TGTGCCAGCAGCGAGCACCGGGACAGAAACACTGAAGCTTTCTTT.

This clonotype was counted only a few times. The chain uses TRBV13 and TRBJ2-5; D uncertain. The J call may be in error: the DNA end matches TRBJ2-7 better. Germline assignment: CDR1 PRHDT and CDR2 FYEKMQ (reference sequence). CDR3 size: 16 residues. The CDR3 reads CASSYCGIDACDEQYF. CDR3 nucleotides: TGTGCCAGCAGCTACTGCGGCATAGACGCCTGCGACGAGCAGTACTTC.

This clonotype was seen more than once but under ten times. The chain carries TRBV4-1 and TRBJ2-3; no clear D. The CDR3 covers 14 residues. The germline V gene encodes CDR1 MGHRA and CDR2 YSYEKL. The V and J ends lost 5 bases and 2 bases respectively, with 11 bases between them. The CDR3 loop is CASSKTLNTDTQYF. The CDR3 coding sequence is TGCGCCAGCAGCAAGACTCTCAACACAGATACGCAGTATTTT.

This clonotype was observed a handful of times. The genes are TRBV29-1 and TRBJ2-5, with TRBD1 identical over 10 bases. The closer fit of TRBJ2-1 to the DNA end suggests the J call may be wrong. This CDR3 is 13 amino acids long. The V gene's germline CDR1 is SQVTM and CDR2 ANQGSEA. The CDR3 sequence: CSAVTGGGGEQFF. The DNA for the CDR3 is TGCAGCGCTGTGACAGGGGGCGGGGGTGAGCAGTTCTTC.

J is TRBJ2-5 and V is TRBV7-9; tentatively, D is TRBD1 (6 bases). Germline CDR1 and CDR2: SEHNR and FQNEAQ (reference sequence). Trimming stripped 1 base from V and 2 bases from J, with 14 bases between. CDR3 length: 16 amino acids. CDR3 residues: CASSLVQGPRQETQYF. For the CDR3, the DNA is TGTGCCAGCAGCTTAGTACAGGGCCCCCGGCAAGAGACCCAGTACTTC. Looking up the rest from reference TRBV7-9 and TRBJ2-5 gives the full variable domain: DTGVSQNPRHKITKRGQNVTFRCDPISEHNRLYWYRQTLGQGPEFLTYFQNEAQLEKSRLLSDRFSAERPKGSFSTLEIQRTEQGDSAMYLCASSLVQGPRQETQYFGPGTRLLVL.

The gene calls are TRBV7-9 and TRBJ1-1; 8 bases fit TRBD1. Trimming at V came to 2 bases and at J to 0 bases, leaving 5 bases not matched to a gene. Germline V gene sequence: CDR1 SEHNR, CDR2 FQNEAQ (reference sequence). CDR3 length: 16 residues. This chain's CDR3 is CASSLRSGGMNTEAFF. The CDR3 DNA reads as TGTGCCAGCAGCTTAAGGTCAGGGGGCATGAACACTGAAGCTTTCTTT.

CDR3 protein: CASSFLPPWGNQPQHF. CDR3 sequence (DNA): TGTGCCAGCAGTTTTTTACCTCCCTGGGGGAATCAGCCCCAGCATTTT. J is TRBJ1-5 and V is TRBV28, with D possibly TRBD1 on 5 matching bases. The V end was cut by 3 bases, the J end by 4 bases, with 16 bases between. CDR1 and CDR2 from the germline V gene are MDHEN and SYDVKM. This CDR3 has 16 amino acids.

The genes are TRBV21-1 and TRBJ1-5; no check of the table's D call, TRBD1, against the DNA was made. TRBV21-1 is an annotated pseudogene. This CDR3 comprises 19 residues. The CDR3, as DNA: TGTGCCAGCAGCAAAAAGGGGACCGCCCTTCCCGGCCCCAATCAGCCCCAGCATTTT. It encodes CASSKKGTALPGPNQPQHF.